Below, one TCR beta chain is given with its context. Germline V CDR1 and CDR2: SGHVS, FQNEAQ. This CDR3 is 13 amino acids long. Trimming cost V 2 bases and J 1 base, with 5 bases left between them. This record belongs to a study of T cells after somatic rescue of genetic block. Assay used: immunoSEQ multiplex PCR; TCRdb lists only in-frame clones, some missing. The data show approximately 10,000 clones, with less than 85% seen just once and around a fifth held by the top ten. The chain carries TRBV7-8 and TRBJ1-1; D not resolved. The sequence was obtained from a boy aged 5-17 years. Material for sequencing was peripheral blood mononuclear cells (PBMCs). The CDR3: CASSLQKNTEAFF. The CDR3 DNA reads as TGTGCCAGCAGCTTACAGAAGAACACTGAAGCTTTCTTT.